Shown below are 9 T cell receptor beta chains from a single sample sequenced in a study of T cells after yellow fever vaccination. TCRdb redid the calling of the 5' RACE reads with MiXCR, one entry per CDR3 protein. The sample has approximately 600,000 distinct CDR3 sequences, roughly 12% seen once. The sequencing here drew on PBMCs, taken on the day of the yellow fever booster vaccination. The receptors shown here come from a young man who received the YFV17D yellow fever vaccine.

This clonotype has at least ten counts. The rearrangement links TRBV7-2 to TRBJ2-1; D uncertain. Germline V gene data show CDR1 as SGHTA and CDR2 as FQGNSA. This CDR3 has 16 amino acids. With 1 base removed from V and 1 base from J, the gap between germline ends came to 11 bases. DNA of the CDR3: TGTGCCAGCAGCTTAGGTGGCGGTGGGTCCTACAATGAGCAGTTCTTC. This translates into CASSLGGGGSYNEQFF. The entire variable domain, with the rest obtained from reference TRBV7-2 and TRBJ2-1, is as follows: GAGVSQSPSNKVTEKGKDVELRCDPISGHTALYWYRQSLGQGLEFLIYFQGNSAPDKSGLPSDRFSAERTGGSVSTLTIQRTQQEDSAVYLCASSLGGGGSYNEQFFGPGTRLTVL.

This clonotype was detected a few times. This chain uses TRBV12-3 or TRBV12-4 with TRBJ2-3, with D perhaps matching TRBD2 (5 bases). V gave up 5 bases and J gave up 5 bases, with 17 bases separating them. The CDR3 is made up of 15 amino acids. CDR3 DNA sequence: TGTGCCAGCAGTCCTACCACCTCGGGAATAGATACGCAGTATTTT. This gives the protein CASSPTTSGIDTQYF.

V and J are TRBV3-1 and TRBJ2-2; D is unresolved. The CDR3 runs 15 residues. The V end was cut by 1 base, the J end by 0 bases, with 6 bases between. Looked up from germline, CDR1 is LGHDT and CDR2 is YNNKEL (reference sequence). The DNA for the CDR3 is TGTGCCAGCAGCCAAGCCGGGCCGAACACCGGGGAGCTGTTTTTT. Protein product: CASSQAGPNTGELFF.

This clonotype has only a few counts. V usage is TRBV7-2 and J usage is TRBJ2-3; 11 bases map to TRBD2. CDR1 is SGHTA and CDR2 is FQGNSA in the germline V gene. This CDR3 has 16 amino acids. The ends lost 5 bases at V and 5 bases at J; junction bases unmatched: 9. For the CDR3, the DNA is TGTGCCAGCAGCCGCGGCGGGCTAGCGGGAGGAGATACGCAGTATTTT. Translation gives CASSRGGLAGGDTQYF.

This clonotype was counted at least ten times. The V and J genes are TRBV7-2 and TRBJ2-5; the D gene is possibly TRBD1 (5 bases). The CDR3 has 13 residues. Germline CDR1 reads SGHTA; CDR2 reads FQGNSA. The germline V and J ends were trimmed by 1 base and 5 bases, with 8 bases remaining between them. For the CDR3, the DNA is TGTGCCAGCAGCTTAGAGGGGCGTGAGACCCAGTACTTC. As protein: CASSLEGRETQYF.

This chain connects TRBV5-6 to TRBJ2-3, with a weak D call TRBD1 (6 bases). Germline CDR1 and CDR2: SGHDT and YYEEEE. V lost 2 bases and J 4 bases, leaving 11 bases between the germline ends. CDR3 size: 14 residues. The DNA of the CDR3 is TGTGCCAGCAGCTTTAACAGGGCGGCAGATACGCAGTATTTT. As protein: CASSFNRAADTQYF.

The J gene is TRBJ2-5, the V gene TRBV20-1; tentatively, D is TRBD1 or TRBD2 (6 bases each). CDR3 length: 18 residues. Between the trimmed V and J ends, which lost 6 bases and 1 base, there was a span of 27 bases. CDR1 and CDR2 (germline): DFQATT, SNEGSKA (reference sequence). The CDR3, as DNA: TGCAGTGCCCCGCGGCAGGGGCTCCAGCGGGCCTTCCAAGAGACCCAGTACTTC. This encodes CSAPRQGLQRAFQETQYF.

This clonotype was counted ten times or more. The rearrangement joins TRBV25-1 to TRBJ2-7; 11 nucleotides match TRBD1. V shed 4 bases, J shed 4 bases, and the junction held 21 bases outside the gene matches. This CDR3 is 20 amino acids long. Looked up from germline, CDR1 is MGHDK and CDR2 is SYGVNS. In nucleotides, the CDR3 is TGTGCCAGCAGTGGATTCACCGGGACAGGGGGTACAAGGGCTAGTTACGAGCAGTACTTC. Protein: CASSGFTGTGGTRASYEQYF.

The rearrangement links TRBV11-2 to TRBJ2-1, with 14 bases aligning to TRBD2. V shed 5 bases and J 0 bases; nucleotides not matched to a gene: 6. The CDR3 has 18 residues. CDR1 is SGHAT and CDR2 is FQNNGV in the germline V gene. The CDR3 DNA follows: TGTGCCAGCAGCCCGGGACTAGCGGGAGATAGCTCCTACAATGAGCAGTTCTTC. Translated: CASSPGLAGDSSYNEQFF.